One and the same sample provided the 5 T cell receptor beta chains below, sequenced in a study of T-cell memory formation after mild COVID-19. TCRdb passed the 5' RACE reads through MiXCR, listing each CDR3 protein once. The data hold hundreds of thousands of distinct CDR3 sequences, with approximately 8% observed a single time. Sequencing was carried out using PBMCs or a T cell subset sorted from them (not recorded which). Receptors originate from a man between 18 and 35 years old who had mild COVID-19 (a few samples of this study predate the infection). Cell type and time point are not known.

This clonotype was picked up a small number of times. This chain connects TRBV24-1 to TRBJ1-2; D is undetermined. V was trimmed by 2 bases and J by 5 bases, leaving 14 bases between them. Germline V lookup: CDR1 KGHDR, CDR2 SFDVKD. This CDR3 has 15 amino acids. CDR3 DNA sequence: TGTGCCACCAGTGATTCAGCGCTCATACCATATGGCTACACCTTC. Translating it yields CATSDSALIPYGYTF.

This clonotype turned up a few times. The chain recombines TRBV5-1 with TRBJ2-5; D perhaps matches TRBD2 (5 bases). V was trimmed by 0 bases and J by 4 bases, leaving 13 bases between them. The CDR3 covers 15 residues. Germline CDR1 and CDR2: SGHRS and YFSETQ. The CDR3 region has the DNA TGCGCCAGCAGCTTGGAATTAGCGCGGCCAGAGACCCAGTACTTC. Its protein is CASSLELARPETQYF. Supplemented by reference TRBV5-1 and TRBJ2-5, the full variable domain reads KAGVTQTPRYLIKTRGQQVTLSCSPISGHRSVSWYQQTPGQGLQFLFEYFSETQRNKGNFPGRFSGRQFSNSRSEMNVSTLELGDSALYLCASSLELARPETQYFGPGTRLLVL.

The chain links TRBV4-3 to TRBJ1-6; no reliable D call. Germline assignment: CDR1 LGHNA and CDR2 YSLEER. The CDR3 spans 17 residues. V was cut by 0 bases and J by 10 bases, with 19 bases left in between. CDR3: CASSQEEITAWGSPLHF. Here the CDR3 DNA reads TGCGCCAGCAGCCAAGAGGAGATTACAGCATGGGGATCACCCCTCCACTTT.

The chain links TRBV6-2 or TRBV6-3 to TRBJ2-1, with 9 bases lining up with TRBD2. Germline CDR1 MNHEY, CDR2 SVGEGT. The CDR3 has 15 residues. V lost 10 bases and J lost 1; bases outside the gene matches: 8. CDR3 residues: CANHPSGVSYNEQFF. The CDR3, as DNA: TGTGCCAACCACCCTAGCGGGGTATCCTACAATGAGCAGTTCTTC.

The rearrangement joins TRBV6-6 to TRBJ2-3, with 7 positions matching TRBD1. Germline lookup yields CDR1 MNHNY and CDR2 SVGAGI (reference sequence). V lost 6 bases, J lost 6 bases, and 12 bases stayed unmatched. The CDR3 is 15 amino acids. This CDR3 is CASSNTGARWDTQYF. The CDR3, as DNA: TGTGCCAGCAGCAATACAGGGGCCAGGTGGGATACGCAGTATTTT.